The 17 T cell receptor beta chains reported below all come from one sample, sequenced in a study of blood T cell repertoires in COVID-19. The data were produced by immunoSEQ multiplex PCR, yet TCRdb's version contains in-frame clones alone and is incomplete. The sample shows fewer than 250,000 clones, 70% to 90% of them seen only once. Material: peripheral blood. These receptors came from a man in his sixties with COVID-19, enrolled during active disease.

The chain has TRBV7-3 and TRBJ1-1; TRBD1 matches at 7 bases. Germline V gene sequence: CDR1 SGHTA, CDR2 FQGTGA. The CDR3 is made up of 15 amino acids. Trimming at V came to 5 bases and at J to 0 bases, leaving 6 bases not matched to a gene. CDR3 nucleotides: TGTGCCAGCAGCCCGAGGGGACAGATGAACACTGAAGCTTTCTTT. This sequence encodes CASSPRGQMNTEAFF.

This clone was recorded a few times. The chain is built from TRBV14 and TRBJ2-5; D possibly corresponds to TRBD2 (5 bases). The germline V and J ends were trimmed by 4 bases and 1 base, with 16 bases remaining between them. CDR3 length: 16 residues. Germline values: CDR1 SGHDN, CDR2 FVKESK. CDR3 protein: CASSPLLAEPQETQYF. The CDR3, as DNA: TGTGCCAGCAGCCCCCTGCTAGCTGAACCCCAAGAGACCCAGTACTTC.

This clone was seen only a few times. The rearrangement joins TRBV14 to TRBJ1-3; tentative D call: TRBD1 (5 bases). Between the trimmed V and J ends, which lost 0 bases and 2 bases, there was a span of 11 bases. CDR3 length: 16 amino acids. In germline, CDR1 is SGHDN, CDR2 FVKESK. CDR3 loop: CASSQDRWGAGNTIYF. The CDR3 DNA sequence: TGTGCCAGCAGCCAAGATCGGTGGGGCGCTGGAAACACCATATATTTT.

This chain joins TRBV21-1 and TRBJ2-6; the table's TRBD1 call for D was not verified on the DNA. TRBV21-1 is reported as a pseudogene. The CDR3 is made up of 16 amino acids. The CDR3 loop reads CASTKRKGAGANVLTF. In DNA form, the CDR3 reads TGTGCCAGCACCAAACGCAAGGGGGCTGGGGCCAACGTCCTGACTTTC.

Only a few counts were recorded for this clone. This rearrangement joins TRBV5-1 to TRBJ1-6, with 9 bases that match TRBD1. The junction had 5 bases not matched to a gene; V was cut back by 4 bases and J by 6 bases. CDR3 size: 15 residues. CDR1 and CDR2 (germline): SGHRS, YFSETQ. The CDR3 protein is CASSHGTGTNSPLHF. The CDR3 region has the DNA TGCGCCAGCAGCCACGGGACAGGGACTAATTCACCCCTCCACTTT.

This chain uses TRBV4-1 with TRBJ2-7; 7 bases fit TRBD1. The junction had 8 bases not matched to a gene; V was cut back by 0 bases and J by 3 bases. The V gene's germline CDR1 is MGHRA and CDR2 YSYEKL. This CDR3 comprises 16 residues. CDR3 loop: CASSQDLRQGNYEQYF. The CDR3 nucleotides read TGCGCCAGCAGCCAAGATCTAAGACAGGGAAACTACGAGCAGTACTTC.

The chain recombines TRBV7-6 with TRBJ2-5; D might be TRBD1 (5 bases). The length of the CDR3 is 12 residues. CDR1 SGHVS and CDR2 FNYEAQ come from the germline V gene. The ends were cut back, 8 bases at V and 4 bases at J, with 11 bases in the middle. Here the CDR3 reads CASAGLRETQYF. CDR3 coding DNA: TGTGCCAGCGCAGGGCTCCGAGAGACCCAGTACTTC.

Here the CDR3 reads CATSRDLTSGNEQFF. In nucleotides, the CDR3 is TGTGCCACCAGCAGAGATTTGACTAGCGGGAATGAGCAGTTCTTC. This chain links TRBV15 with TRBJ2-1, with 10 bases matching TRBD2. The junction had 3 bases not matched to a gene; V was cut back by 0 bases and J by 7 bases. This CDR3 has 15 residues. The germline V gene has CDR1 LNHNV and CDR2 YYDKDF (reference sequence).

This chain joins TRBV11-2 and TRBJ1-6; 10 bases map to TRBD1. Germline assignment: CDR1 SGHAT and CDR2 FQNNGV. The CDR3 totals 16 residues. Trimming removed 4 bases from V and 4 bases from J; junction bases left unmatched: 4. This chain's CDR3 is CASSSTDRGYNSPLHF. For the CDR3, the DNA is TGTGCCAGCAGCTCCACGGACAGGGGGTATAATTCACCCCTCCACTTT.

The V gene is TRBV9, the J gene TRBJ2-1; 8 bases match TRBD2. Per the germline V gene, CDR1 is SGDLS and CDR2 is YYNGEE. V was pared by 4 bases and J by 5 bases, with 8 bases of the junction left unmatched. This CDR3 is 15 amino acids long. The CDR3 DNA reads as TGTGCCAGCAGCCCGAGCGGGAGCGACGACAATGAGCAGTTCTTC. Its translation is CASSPSGSDDNEQFF.

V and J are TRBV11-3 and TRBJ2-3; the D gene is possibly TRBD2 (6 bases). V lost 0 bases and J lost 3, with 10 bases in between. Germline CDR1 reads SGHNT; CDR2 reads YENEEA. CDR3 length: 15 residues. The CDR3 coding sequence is TGTGCCAGCAGCTTAGAGGGCCGGGGGACAGATACGCAGTATTTT. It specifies CASSLEGRGTDTQYF.

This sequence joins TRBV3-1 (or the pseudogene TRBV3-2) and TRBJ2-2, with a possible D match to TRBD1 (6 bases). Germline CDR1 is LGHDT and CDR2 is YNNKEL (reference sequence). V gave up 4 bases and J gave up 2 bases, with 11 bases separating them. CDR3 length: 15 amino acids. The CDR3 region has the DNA TGTGCCAGCAGCCCCCGGGACAAAAACACCGGGGAGCTGTTTTTT. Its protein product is CASSPRDKNTGELFF.

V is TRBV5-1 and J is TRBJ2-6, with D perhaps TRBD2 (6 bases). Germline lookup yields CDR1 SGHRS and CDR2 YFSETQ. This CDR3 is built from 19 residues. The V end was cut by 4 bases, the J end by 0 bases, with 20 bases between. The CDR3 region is CASSLQPGLYLSGANVLTF. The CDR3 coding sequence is TGCGCCAGCAGCCTGCAACCGGGACTCTACCTCTCTGGGGCCAACGTCCTGACTTTC.

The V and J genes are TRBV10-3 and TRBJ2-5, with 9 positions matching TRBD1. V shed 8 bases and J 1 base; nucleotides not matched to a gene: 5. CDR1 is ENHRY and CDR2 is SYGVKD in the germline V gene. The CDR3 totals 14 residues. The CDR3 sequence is CAIGIQGAQETQYF. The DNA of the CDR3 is TGTGCCATCGGAATACAGGGGGCCCAAGAGACCCAGTACTTC.

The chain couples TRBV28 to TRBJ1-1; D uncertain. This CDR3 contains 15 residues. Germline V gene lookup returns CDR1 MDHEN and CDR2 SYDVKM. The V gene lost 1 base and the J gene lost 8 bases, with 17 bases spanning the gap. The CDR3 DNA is TGTGCCAGCAGTTTATTGTCGCTGGTTAGCAGAGAAGCTTTCTTT. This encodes CASSLLSLVSREAFF. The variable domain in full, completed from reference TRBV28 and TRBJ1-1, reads DVKVTQSSRYLVKRTGEKVFLECVQDMDHENMFWYRQDPGLGLRLIYFSYDVKMKEKGDIPEGYSVSREKKERFSLILESASTNQTSMYLCASSLLSLVSREAFFGQGTRLTVV.

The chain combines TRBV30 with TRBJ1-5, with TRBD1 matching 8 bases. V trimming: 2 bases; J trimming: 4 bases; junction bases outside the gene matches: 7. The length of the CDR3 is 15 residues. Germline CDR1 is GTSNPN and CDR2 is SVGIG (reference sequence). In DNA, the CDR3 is TGTGCCTGGAGTTCGGACAGGGCGATGAATCAGCCCCAGCATTTT. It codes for CAWSSDRAMNQPQHF.

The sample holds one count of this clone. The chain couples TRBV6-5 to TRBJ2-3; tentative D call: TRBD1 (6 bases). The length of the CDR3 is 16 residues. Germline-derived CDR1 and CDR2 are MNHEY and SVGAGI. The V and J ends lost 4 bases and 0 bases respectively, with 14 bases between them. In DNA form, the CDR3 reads TGTGCCAGCAGTTTTTCAGGGGCCCTTAGCACAGATACGCAGTATTTT. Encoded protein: CASSFSGALSTDTQYF.